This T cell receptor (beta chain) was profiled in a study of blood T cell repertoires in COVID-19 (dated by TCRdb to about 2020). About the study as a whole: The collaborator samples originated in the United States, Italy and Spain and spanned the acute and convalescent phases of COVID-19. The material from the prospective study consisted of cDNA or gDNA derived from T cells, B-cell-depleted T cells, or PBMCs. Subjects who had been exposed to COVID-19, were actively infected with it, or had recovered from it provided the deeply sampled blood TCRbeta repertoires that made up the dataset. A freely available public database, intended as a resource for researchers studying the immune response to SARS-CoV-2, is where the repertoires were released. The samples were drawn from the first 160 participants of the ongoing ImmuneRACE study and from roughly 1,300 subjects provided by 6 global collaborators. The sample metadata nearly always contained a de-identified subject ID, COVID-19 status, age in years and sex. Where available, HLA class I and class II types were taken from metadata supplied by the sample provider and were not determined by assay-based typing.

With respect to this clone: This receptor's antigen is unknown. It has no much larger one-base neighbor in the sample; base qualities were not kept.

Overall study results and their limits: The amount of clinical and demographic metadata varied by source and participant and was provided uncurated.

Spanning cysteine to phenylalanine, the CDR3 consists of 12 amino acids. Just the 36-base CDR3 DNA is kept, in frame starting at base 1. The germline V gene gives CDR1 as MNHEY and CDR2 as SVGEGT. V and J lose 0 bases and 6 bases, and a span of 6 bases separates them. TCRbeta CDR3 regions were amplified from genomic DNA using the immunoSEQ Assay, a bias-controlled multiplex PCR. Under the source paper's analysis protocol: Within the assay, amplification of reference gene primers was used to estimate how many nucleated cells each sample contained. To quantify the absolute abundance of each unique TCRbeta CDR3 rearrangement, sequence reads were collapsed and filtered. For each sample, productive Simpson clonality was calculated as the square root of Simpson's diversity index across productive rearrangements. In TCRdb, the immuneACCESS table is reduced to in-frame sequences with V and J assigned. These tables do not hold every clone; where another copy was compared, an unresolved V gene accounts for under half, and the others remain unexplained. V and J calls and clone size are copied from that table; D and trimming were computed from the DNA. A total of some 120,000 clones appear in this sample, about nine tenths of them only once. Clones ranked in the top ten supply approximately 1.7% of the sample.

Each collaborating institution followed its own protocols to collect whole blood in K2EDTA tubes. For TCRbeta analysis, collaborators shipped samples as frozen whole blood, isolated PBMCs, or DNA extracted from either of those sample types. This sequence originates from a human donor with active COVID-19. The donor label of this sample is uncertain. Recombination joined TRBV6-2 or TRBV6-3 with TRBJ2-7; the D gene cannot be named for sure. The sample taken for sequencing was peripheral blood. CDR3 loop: CASSYSGREQYF. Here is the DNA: TGTGCCAGCAGTTACTCGGGCCGCGAGCAGTACTTC.